The next 24 T cell receptor beta chains were all read from a single sample in a study of cytomegalovirus exposure and HLA in healthy donors. PCR involved 60 Vbeta and 13 Jbeta primers. Here immunoSEQ multiplex PCR was the method, and the copy in TCRdb shows in-frame clones only, minus some. The sample lists about 97,000 clones, approximately 70% occurring once. Sequencing was done on a sample of PBMCs. The receptors derive from a middle-aged man in good health and CMV-seronegative.

This clone was counted a few times. The J gene is TRBJ2-2, the V gene TRBV5-5; D ambiguous. The CDR3 contains 13 residues. The germline gives CDR1 SGHKS, CDR2 YYEKEE (reference sequence). Trimming cost V 1 base and J 6 bases, with 7 bases left between them. The CDR3 protein is CASSLREAGELFF. CDR3 in DNA: TGTGCCAGCAGCTTGAGAGAGGCCGGGGAGCTGTTTTTT.

This chain links TRBV7-8 with TRBJ2-5; TRBD2 is a possible D gene (5 bases). This CDR3 contains 13 residues. V lost 5 bases to trimming and J lost 3 bases, with 10 bases between them. Germline CDR1 reads SGHVS; CDR2 reads FQNEAQ. The CDR3 nucleotides read TGTGCCAGCAGCCCCACGGGGAAAGAGACCCAGTACTTC. It specifies CASSPTGKETQYF.

The chain joins TRBV29-1 to TRBJ2-7; D not resolved. Germline values: CDR1 SQVTM, CDR2 ANQGSEA. CDR3 length equals 12 residues. V shed 3 bases and J shed 1 base, with 7 bases lying between them. CDR3 residues: CSVDRKSYEQYF. In DNA, the CDR3 is TGCAGCGTTGACAGAAAATCCTACGAGCAGTACTTC.

The chain links TRBV5-6 to TRBJ2-5; D gene ambiguous. V was pared by 1 base and J by 3 bases, with 7 bases between. The CDR3 has 13 residues. CDR1 and CDR2 (germline): SGHDT, YYEEEE. In DNA, the CDR3 is TGTGCCAGCAGCTTGTGGGCAGAAGAGACCCAGTACTTC. This gives the protein CASSLWAEETQYF.

This rearrangement joins TRBV4-3 to TRBJ1-6; 7 bases align to TRBD1. The V segment lost 1 base and the J segment 6 bases; nucleotides outside the gene matches: 3. CDR3 length: 15 amino acids. Germline values: CDR1 LGHNA, CDR2 YSLEER. CDR3 nucleotide sequence: TGCGCCAGCAGCCAAGTTTGGGACAGTAATTCACCCCTCCACTTT. Translation: CASSQVWDSNSPLHF.

The gene calls are TRBV5-1 and TRBJ1-1; no reliable D call. The CDR3 is 12 amino acids. Per the germline V gene, CDR1 is SGHRS and CDR2 is YFSETQ. V lost 7 bases to trimming and J lost 2 bases, with 9 bases between them. The CDR3 sequence: CASYELNTEAFF. CDR3 nucleotide sequence: TGCGCCAGCTACGAACTAAACACTGAAGCTTTCTTT.

This clone was counted only a few times. This chain links TRBV14 with TRBJ1-2; D is perhaps TRBD1 (5 bases). Trimming removed 1 base at V and 7 bases at J, with 16 bases between. The CDR3 sequence is 15 residues long. Germline V gives CDR1 SGHDN, CDR2 FVKESK. CDR3 bases: TGTGCCAGCAGCCAAGTGGCAGGGAAAATAAGTGGCTACACCTTC. It translates to CASSQVAGKISGYTF.

This rearrangement joins TRBV7-8 to TRBJ2-2; 9 nucleotides line up with TRBD1. V shed 3 bases, J shed 5 bases, and the junction held 1 base outside the gene matches. In germline, CDR1 is SGHVS, CDR2 FQNEAQ. This CDR3 region has 14 residues. This CDR3 reads CASSLTGGTGELFF. In nucleotides, the CDR3 is TGTGCCAGCAGCTTGACAGGGGGGACCGGGGAGCTGTTTTTT.

The chain has TRBV7-9 and TRBJ2-3; D might be TRBD1 (6 bases). V lost 3 bases and J 1 base, leaving 14 bases between the germline ends. CDR3 length equals 16 residues. CDR1 and CDR2 from the germline V gene are SEHNR and FQNEAQ (reference sequence). The CDR3 region is CASSLDGPGGTDTQYF. The CDR3 region has the DNA TGTGCCAGCAGCTTGGATGGACCAGGGGGCACAGATACGCAGTATTTT.

Points on this clone: Because the CDR3 is missing its conserved closing phenylalanine or tryptophan, this is likely a read error. This rearrangement joins TRBV15 to TRBJ2-2; D call uncertain. The CDR3 is 16 amino acids. V was clipped by 0 bases and J by 6 bases, with 14 bases between them. The germline gives CDR1 LNHNV, CDR2 YYDKDF (reference sequence). CDR3 DNA: TGTGCCACCAGCAGAGATAGGCACACCGTTCCCGGGGAGCTGTTTGTT. It yields the protein CATSRDRHTVPGELFV.

The rearrangement uses TRBV7-8 and TRBJ2-7, with D possibly TRBD2 on 6 matching bases. Germline values: CDR1 SGHVS, CDR2 FQNEAQ. This CDR3 is built from 14 residues. Trimming left V 0 bases short and J 3 bases short, with 9 bases between. The CDR3: CASSLAAGIYEQYF. CDR3 sequence (DNA): TGTGCCAGCAGCTTAGCGGCGGGGATCTACGAGCAGTACTTC. The variable domain in full, completed from reference TRBV7-8 and TRBJ2-7, reads GAGVSQSPRYKVAKRGQDVALRCDPISGHVSLFWYQQALGQGPEFLTYFQNEAQLDKSGLPSDRFFAERPEGSVSTLKIQRTQQEDSAVYLCASSLAAGIYEQYFGPGTRLTVT.

The rearrangement uses TRBV5-1 and TRBJ2-5; tentative D call: TRBD2 (5 bases). Germline values: CDR1 SGHRS, CDR2 YFSETQ. Trimming shortened V by 3 bases and J by 1 base, and 10 bases separated the two germline ends. The CDR3 consists of 14 residues. CDR3 in DNA: TGCGCCAGCAGCTCGGGAAATACCCAAGAGACCCAGTACTTC. It encodes CASSSGNTQETQYF.

The V call is TRBV14, the J call TRBJ1-1; the match to TRBD1 covers 7 bases. The V gene end was trimmed by 0 bases and the J gene end by 8 bases; junction bases not matched to a gene: 3. The CDR3 contains 13 residues. The germline gives CDR1 SGHDN, CDR2 FVKESK. Here the CDR3 DNA reads TGTGCCAGCAGCCAAGACTGGGACAGCGAAGCTTTCTTT. This encodes CASSQDWDSEAFF.

V usage is TRBV5-6 and J usage is TRBJ1-2; 7 bases map to TRBD1. Per the germline V gene, CDR1 is SGHDT and CDR2 is YYEEEE. V shed 0 bases and J 2 bases; nucleotides not matched to a gene: 7. CDR3 size: 16 residues. For the CDR3, the DNA is TGTGCCAGCAGCTTGGGCCCGGGACAGAAAAACTATGGCTACACCTTC. Protein: CASSLGPGQKNYGYTF.

This clone has more than one count but fewer than ten. The chain is built from TRBV6-5 and TRBJ1-1; D is unresolved. There are 13 residues in the CDR3. Germline V gene lookup returns CDR1 MNHEY and CDR2 SVGAGI. V lost 8 bases and J lost 2, with 12 bases in between. DNA for the CDR3: TGTGCCAGCCGAGGGTGGAGAAACACTGAAGCTTTCTTT. It codes for CASRGWRNTEAFF.

The V call is TRBV28, the J call TRBJ1-2; the match to TRBD1 covers 9 bases. V gave up 3 bases and J gave up 4 bases; unmatched junction bases: 9. The CDR3 contains 16 residues. Per germline, CDR1 MDHEN and CDR2 SYDVKM. CDR3 loop: CASSFSGTGYLYGYTF. CDR3 DNA: TGTGCCAGCAGTTTCTCCGGGACAGGGTATCTCTATGGCTACACCTTC.

This clone has just a few counts. The chain employs TRBV29-1 and TRBJ1-4, with D possibly TRBD1 on 5 matching bases. The germline CDR1 and CDR2 sequences are SQVTM and ANQGSEA. V dropped 5 bases and J dropped 8 bases, with 15 bases sitting between them. The CDR3 spans 13 residues. CDR3 DNA: TGCAGCGTTAGTGTGCGGGGGAGAGAAAAACTGTTTTTT. Its translation: CSVSVRGREKLFF.

This chain joins TRBV19 and TRBJ2-2; the D gene is possibly TRBD1 (5 bases). Germline V lookup: CDR1 LNHDA, CDR2 SQIVND (reference sequence). The V gene lost 5 bases and the J gene lost 6 bases, with 19 bases spanning the gap. The CDR3 is 16 residues long. CDR3 nucleotides: TGTGCCAGTAGTCCCGTGAAGGGGATTCTTTCCGGGGAGCTGTTTTTT. As protein: CASSPVKGILSGELFF.

The gene calls are TRBV2 and TRBJ1-5; 7 bases line up with TRBD1. The V gene end was trimmed by 5 bases and the J gene end by 9 bases; junction bases not matched to a gene: 10. This CDR3 is 14 amino acids long. The germline gives CDR1 SNHLY, CDR2 FYNNEI. For the CDR3, the DNA is TGTGCCAGCAGTAATGACAGGGCGGCCTGGCCCCAGCATTTT. Translating gives CASSNDRAAWPQHF.

The J gene is TRBJ2-5, the V gene TRBV5-4; 8 positions match TRBD2. CDR3 length: 13 amino acids. Unmatched junction bases numbered 4, after V lost 4 bases and J lost 5 bases. CDR1 is SGHNT, CDR2 YYREEE, per germline (reference sequence). The CDR3 here is CASSTGGAETQYF. CDR3 DNA sequence: TGTGCCAGCAGCACGGGGGGGGCGGAGACCCAGTACTTC.

This clone was seen more than once but under ten times. The V gene is TRBV6-5, the J gene TRBJ1-2, with D perhaps TRBD1 (6 bases). Germline values: CDR1 MNHEY, CDR2 SVGAGI. V shed 1 base and J shed 3 bases, with 12 bases lying between them. CDR3 size: 15 residues. This chain's CDR3 is CASSYLGASDYGYTF. CDR3 in DNA: TGTGCCAGCAGTTACTTGGGGGCCTCTGACTATGGCTACACCTTC.

This clone showed up just once. The genes are TRBV18 and TRBJ2-5, with D perhaps matching TRBD2 (6 bases). The CDR3 length is 13 residues. Trimming removed 4 bases from V and 5 bases from J, with 11 bases in between. The germline V gene has CDR1 KGHSH and CDR2 LQKENI. Here the CDR3 reads CASSLGGLETQYF. Written as DNA, the CDR3 is TGTGCCAGCTCACTTGGGGGGTTGGAGACCCAGTACTTC.

The chain recombines TRBV6-5 with TRBJ1-2; 7 bases align to TRBD1. Germline lookup yields CDR1 MNHEY and CDR2 SVGAGI. The CDR3 is made up of 13 amino acids. Trimming at V came to 6 bases and at J to 2 bases, leaving 3 bases not matched to a gene. The DNA of the CDR3 is TGTGCCAGCAGGGAGACAGGGAACTATGGCTACACCTTC. This gives the protein CASRETGNYGYTF.

J is TRBJ2-1 and V is TRBV6-5, with D tentatively TRBD1 (8 bases). Trimming took 4 bases from V and 8 from J, leaving 15 bases between them. CDR3 size: 14 residues. Per germline, CDR1 MNHEY and CDR2 SVGAGI. The CDR3 loop is CASSSGQGGDEQFF. CDR3 bases: TGTGCCAGCAGTTCCGGACAGGGAGGGGATGAGCAGTTCTTC.